The clone carrying this TCR beta chain is a singleton in its sample. Recovered status applied to Cohort 3 donors who had two consecutive negative PCRs. It also applied to those with clearance or with symptom resolution. This sample was taken from a study of blood T cell repertoires in COVID-19. Assay used: immunoSEQ multiplex PCR; TCRdb lists only in-frame clones, some missing. The repertoire holds around 230,000 clones, 88% seen once, with about 2.4% in the top ten. The germline V gene encodes CDR1 SGHTA and CDR2 FQGNSA. V shed 2 bases, J shed 5 bases, and the junction held 6 bases outside the gene matches. This CDR3 is built from 17 residues.

The sample was PBMCs or T cells enriched from blood (not recorded which). The chain joins TRBV7-2 to TRBJ2-2; 12 bases map to TRBD1. The source of this sequence is a woman aged 25 to 39 who had recovered from COVID-19. The CDR3 bases are TGTGCCAGCAGCTTACCGGGACAGGGGGCGGTAACCGGGGAGCTGTTTTTT. Protein sequence: CASSLPGQGAVTGELFF. The variable domain in full, completed from reference TRBV7-2 and TRBJ2-2, reads GAGVSQSPSNKVTEKGKDVELRCDPISGHTALYWYRQSLGQGLEFLIYFQGNSAPDKSGLPSDRFSAERTGGSVSTLTIQRTQQEDSAVYLCASSLPGQGAVTGELFFGEGSRLTVL.